Following are 16 T cell receptor beta chains from one sample sequenced in a study of naive and memory T cell subsets. TCR cDNA received a 3' ligated oligonucleotide that carried a UMI. Amplification of ligated cDNA took four PCR rounds with SP2 and nested alpha and beta constant primers. TCRdb redid the calling of the 5' RACE reads with MiXCR, one entry per CDR3 protein. Of 56,000 or so distinct CDR3 sequences listed, 6.5% to 8.5% were seen once; the top ten hold about 8.9%. These receptors came from a female donor in good health.

V usage is TRBV20-1 and J usage is TRBJ2-1, with TRBD2 identical over 9 bases. V lost 2 bases, J lost 7 bases, and 9 bases stayed unmatched. The CDR3 runs 15 residues. Germline values: CDR1 DFQATT, CDR2 SNEGSKA (reference sequence). CDR3 DNA: TGCAGTGCTAGAAAAGGGCGGGGGGGGAGGAATGAGCAGTTCTTC. Translating it yields CSARKGRGGRNEQFF.

The rearrangement uses TRBV7-2 and TRBJ2-3; 8 nucleotides line up with TRBD2. V was clipped by 4 bases and J by 3 bases; unmatched bases: 12. The CDR3 covers 17 residues. Germline V lookup: CDR1 SGHTA, CDR2 FQGNSA. CDR3 DNA sequence: TGTGCCAGCAGCTCTCCAGTGGGCGGGGGGAGAACAGATACGCAGTATTTT. Protein sequence: CASSSPVGGGRTDTQYF.

This clonotype was counted ten times or more. This sequence joins TRBV4-3 and TRBJ1-4; 7 bases align to TRBD1. The J segment lost 4 bases and the V segment lost 2 bases, leaving 7 bases of the junction unmatched. The CDR3 covers 16 residues. Germline CDR1 is LGHNA and CDR2 is YSLEER. CDR3 residues: CASSQQTAGGNEKLFF. As DNA, the CDR3 is TGCGCCAGCAGCCAACAGACGGCAGGGGGTAATGAAAAACTGTTTTTT.

This clonotype appeared many times. The CDR3 DNA reads TGCAGTGCTAGCCACGGCATCCGCTCCTACAATGAGCAGTTCTTC. Protein product: CSASHGIRSYNEQFF. This chain connects TRBV20-1 to TRBJ2-1; D gene uncertain. Germline loops: CDR1 DFQATT, CDR2 SNEGSKA (reference sequence). The CDR3 contains 15 residues. The germline V and J ends were trimmed by 3 bases and 0 bases, with 12 bases remaining between them.

At least ten counts were recorded for this clonotype. The V and J genes are TRBV7-2 and TRBJ2-1; 9 nucleotides match TRBD2. This CDR3 region has 16 residues. Germline lookup yields CDR1 SGHTA and CDR2 FQGNSA. V lost 1 base, J lost 2 bases, and 3 bases stayed unmatched. The CDR3 protein is CASSLDSSGAYNEQFF. The DNA for the CDR3 is TGTGCCAGCAGCTTAGATTCTAGCGGGGCCTACAATGAGCAGTTCTTC.

This clonotype was seen a few times. The chain employs TRBV10-3 and TRBJ2-2; D is ambiguous. This CDR3 region has 15 residues. V lost 2 bases and J 6 bases, leaving 13 bases between the germline ends. In germline, CDR1 is ENHRY, CDR2 SYGVKD. The chain's CDR3 is CAISEPQYRAGELFF. The CDR3, as DNA: TGTGCCATCAGTGAGCCCCAGTATAGGGCCGGGGAGCTGTTTTTT.

This clonotype was found a few times. The rearrangement links TRBV19 to TRBJ1-5; D is unresolved. CDR3 length: 14 amino acids. Germline values: CDR1 LNHDA, CDR2 SQIVND (reference sequence). V lost 3 bases to trimming and J lost 3 bases, with 9 bases between them. CDR3 in amino acids: CASSIYGINQPQHF. The CDR3 coding sequence is TGTGCCAGTAGTATTTATGGGATCAATCAGCCCCAGCATTTT.

This clonotype was seen many times. This chain uses TRBV7-2 with TRBJ2-3; no definite D call. CDR3 length equals 15 residues. V was cut by 4 bases and J by 4 bases, with 15 bases left in between. CDR1 is SGHTA, CDR2 FQGNSA, per germline. The CDR3 sequence is CASSSTFSKADTQYF. The CDR3 region has the DNA TGTGCCAGCAGCTCGACCTTCTCCAAGGCAGATACGCAGTATTTT.

This clonotype was detected a few times. This sequence joins TRBV28 and TRBJ2-1; D is perhaps TRBD1 or TRBD2 (5 bases each). Germline CDR1 MDHEN, CDR2 SYDVKM. The CDR3 runs to 14 residues. V was shortened by 5 bases and J by 4 bases, with 12 bases between the two germline ends. CDR3 coding DNA: TGTGCCAGCAGTCCGGGACGAGGATACAATGAGCAGTTCTTC. It translates to CASSPGRGYNEQFF. Complete variable domain (other parts from reference TRBV28 and TRBJ2-1): DVKVTQSSRYLVKRTGEKVFLECVQDMDHENMFWYRQDPGLGLRLIYFSYDVKMKEKGDIPEGYSVSREKKERFSLILESASTNQTSMYLCASSPGRGYNEQFFGPGTRLTVL.

This clonotype was counted at least ten times. The V call is TRBV6-2 or TRBV6-3, the J call TRBJ1-6, with 7 bases identical to TRBD1. Germline loops: CDR1 MNHEY, CDR2 SVGEGT. V was pared by 6 bases and J by 5 bases, with 7 bases of the junction left unmatched. This CDR3 region has 15 residues. The CDR3 bases are TGTGCCAGCAGACCCAAGGGACAGCATAATTCACCCCTCCACTTT. Protein product: CASRPKGQHNSPLHF.

This clonotype was found many times. This chain uses TRBV19 with TRBJ1-1; D gene uncertain. Germline CDR1 is LNHDA and CDR2 is SQIVND (reference sequence). The CDR3 runs to 15 residues. V was pared by 1 base and J by 2 bases, with 11 bases between. CDR3 loop: CASSIVYLGNTEAFF. DNA for the CDR3: TGTGCCAGTAGTATAGTGTACTTGGGTAACACTGAAGCTTTCTTT. Combining the CDR3 with reference TRBV19 and TRBJ1-1 gives the whole variable domain DGGITQSPKYLFRKEGQNVTLSCEQNLNHDAMYWYRQDPGQGLRLIYYSQIVNDFQKGDIAEGYSVSREKKESFPLTVTSAQKNPTAFYLCASSIVYLGNTEAFFGQGTRLTVV.

The rearrangement uses TRBV20-1 and TRBJ2-4, with D unresolved. Between the trimmed V and J ends, which lost 4 bases and 0 bases, there was a span of 10 bases. The CDR3 has 14 amino acids. CDR1 and CDR2 (germline): DFQATT, SNEGSKA (reference sequence). The CDR3 loop is CSATTDLAKNIQYF. The CDR3 DNA reads as TGCAGTGCTACTACGGACCTAGCCAAAAACATTCAGTACTTC.

The table lists this clonotype with many counts. This rearrangement joins TRBV4-3 to TRBJ1-1; D gene unclear. The CDR3 is 14 amino acids. Germline assignment: CDR1 LGHNA and CDR2 YSLEER. Trimming shortened V by 4 bases and J by 3 bases, and 12 bases separated the two germline ends. CDR3 nucleotide sequence: TGCGCCAGCAGCCCGATAGAGGGATACACTGAAGCTTTCTTT. Encoded protein: CASSPIEGYTEAFF.

This clonotype occurred a few times. J is TRBJ2-1 and V is TRBV7-9, with 7 nucleotides matching TRBD1. Per the germline V gene, CDR1 is SEHNR and CDR2 is FQNEAQ (reference sequence). V was clipped by 2 bases and J by 4 bases; unmatched bases: 8. The CDR3 sequence is 16 residues long. The CDR3 protein is CASSLTSGTEYNEQFF. As DNA, the CDR3 is TGTGCCAGCAGCTTAACTTCCGGGACAGAATACAATGAGCAGTTCTTC.

This clonotype was counted a few times. The gene calls are TRBV12-3 or TRBV12-4 and TRBJ1-1; 9 bases map to TRBD1. With 6 bases clipped from V and 7 bases from J, the junction kept 9 bases outside the gene matches. The CDR3 length is 14 residues. CDR3: CASRATGGTFEAFF. The CDR3 DNA reads as TGTGCCAGCAGGGCGACAGGGGGGACCTTTGAAGCTTTCTTT.

CDR3 DNA: TGTGCCACCAGCAGAGCTGGGGGACAGGTAGAATCACCCCTCCACTTT. The encoded protein is CATSRAGGQVESPLHF. The chain employs TRBV15 and TRBJ1-6; 8 nucleotides agree with TRBD1. Germline V gene data show CDR1 as LNHNV and CDR2 as YYDKDF (reference sequence). V lost 1 base and J lost 10; bases outside the gene matches: 9. The CDR3 runs 16 residues.